These T cell receptor beta chains were read from a single sample in a study of T cell changes during pregnancy in multiple sclerosis. Using immunoSEQ multiplex PCR, the repertoire was profiled, and TCRdb retains in-frame clones only, with some absent. The table shows roughly 79,000 clones, with under 95% occurring only once. The specimen was CD4+ T cells from peripheral blood mononuclear cells, collected before pregnancy. These receptors all come from a female donor with multiple sclerosis, enrolled in a pregnancy study. Each CDR3 is given with its conserved first and last residue. The D gene is left open where the match is weak. For some rows the clone size is stated as once, few or many, or as a class when expanded; others skip it.

clone_size	v_call	d_call	j_call	cdr3_aa	cdr3_nt
-	TRBV30	TRBD1	TRBJ2-6	CASATGKFSGANVLTF	TGTGCCTCCGCGACAGGGAAGTTTTCTGGGGCCAACGTCCTGACTTTC
-	TRBV10-3	-	TRBJ1-5	CAISESSASGSNQPQHF	TGTGCCATCAGTGAGTCGTCAGCCTCCGGGAGCAATCAGCCCCAGCATTTT
-	TRBV4-3	-	TRBJ2-5	CASSQDPGAAGTQYF	TGCGCCAGCAGCCAAGATCCGGGAGCGGCCGGAACCCAGTACTTC
-	TRBV13	TRBD2	TRBJ2-3	CASSLLGGGAADTQYF	TGTGCCAGCAGCTTATTAGGCGGGGGGGCCGCAGATACGCAGTATTTT
-	TRBV7-8	-	TRBJ1-2	CASSLPVNYGYTF	TGTGCCAGCAGCTTACCTGTTAACTATGGCTACACCTTC
-	TRBV5-8	-	TRBJ2-1	CASRGDTNEQFF	TGTGCCAGCAGGGGGGACACCAATGAGCAGTTCTTC
-	TRBV7-9	TRBD1	TRBJ1-1	CASSFGQGNTEAFF	TGTGCCAGCAGCTTTGGACAGGGGAACACTGAAGCTTTCTTT
-	TRBV28	TRBD2	TRBJ2-1	CASSLILNLDGRVYNEQFF	TGTGCCAGCAGCCTCATTCTAAACCTAGACGGGAGGGTGTACAATGAGCAGTTCTTC
-	TRBV19	-	TRBJ1-5	CASSTPGSNQPQHF	TGTGCCAGTAGTACGCCGGGGAGCAATCAGCCCCAGCATTTT
-	TRBV28	-	TRBJ1-5	CASSITGFSNQPQHF	TGTGCCAGCAGCATCACAGGGTTTAGCAATCAGCCCCAGCATTTT
-	TRBV5-1	-	TRBJ2-1	CASSSHSSSYNEQFF	TGCGCCAGCAGCTCCCACTCAAGCTCCTACAATGAGCAGTTCTTC
-	TRBV6-6	TRBD2	TRBJ2-1	CASSRGGSSYNEQFF	TGTGCCAGCAGCCGCGGGGGTAGCTCCTACAATGAGCAGTTCTTC
-	TRBV5-1	TRBD2	TRBJ2-1	CASSLGWGTSGSEQFF	TGCGCCAGCAGCTTGGGATGGGGGACTAGCGGGAGTGAGCAGTTCTTC
-	TRBV28	TRBD2	TRBJ2-4	CASGSGRALIAKNIQYF	TGTGCCTCAGGGAGCGGGAGGGCCCTTATAGCCAAAAACATTCAGTACTTC
-	TRBV9	TRBD1	TRBJ2-7	CASSVTTGDYEQYF	TGTGCCAGCAGCGTAACGACAGGGGACTACGAGCAGTACTTC
-	TRBV7-2	-	TRBJ1-5	CASSLAQGQPQHF	TGTGCCAGCAGCTTAGCGCAGGGTCAGCCCCAGCATTTT
-	TRBV7-9	-	TRBJ1-1	CASNPPGQNTEAFF	TGTGCCAGCAACCCTCCGGGACAAAACACTGAAGCTTTCTTT
-	TRBV5-4	TRBD1	TRBJ2-7	CASSLEYNRGEQYF	TGTGCCAGCAGCTTAGAATACAACAGGGGCGAGCAGTACTTC
-	TRBV15	-	TRBJ2-3	CATSTQGQGTDTQYF	TGTGCCACCAGCACCCAGGGGCAAGGGACAGATACGCAGTATTTT
-	TRBV4-1	TRBD2	TRBJ2-5	CASSQDGKGREQYF	TGCGCCAGCAGCCAAGATGGGAAGGGGAGGGAGCAGTACTTC
-	TRBV2	-	TRBJ1-4	CASSEDRTTNEKLFF	TGTGCCAGCAGTGAGGACAGAACAACTAATGAAAAACTGTTTTTT
-	TRBV4-1	-	TRBJ2-6	CASSQEAVRDASTPPGANVLTF	TGCGCCAGCAGCCAAGAAGCTGTCAGGGATGCTTCTACCCCTCCCGGGGCCAACGTCCTGACTTTC
-	TRBV28	-	TRBJ1-2	CASSFSRDYGYTF	TGTGCCAGCAGTTTCTCCCGGGACTATGGCTACACCTTC
-	TRBV19	TRBD1	TRBJ1-2	CASSIGGPGGLNYGYTF	TGTGCCAGTAGTATTGGGGGACCAGGGGGCCTTAACTATGGCTACACCTTC
-	TRBV30	TRBD1	TRBJ1-1	CAWSVRQGRNTEAFF	TGTGCCTGGAGTGTAAGACAGGGCAGGAACACTGAAGCTTTCTTT
-	TRBV7-2	-	TRBJ1-2	CASSSGQYYGYTF	TGTGCCAGCAGCTCCGGACAGTACTATGGCTACACCTTC
-	TRBV6-1	TRBD1	TRBJ1-5	CASSERDRVGGPQHF	TGTGCCAGCAGTGAGAGGGACAGGGTTGGTGGGCCCCAGCATTTT
-	TRBV7-9	TRBD2	TRBJ2-3	CASSGLAGISTDTQYF	TGTGCCAGCTCAGGACTAGCGGGAATCAGCACAGATACGCAGTATTTT
-	TRBV7-2	TRBD2	TRBJ2-5	CASSRQLAGGRETQYF	TGTGCCAGCAGCCGACAACTAGCGGGGGGGCGAGAGACCCAGTACTTC
few	TRBV5-1	TRBD1	TRBJ1-2	CASSWGQGVYTF	TGCGCCAGCAGCTGGGGACAGGGGGTCTACACCTTC
-	TRBV27	TRBD1	TRBJ1-3	CASKRDRFSGNTIYF	TGTGCCAGCAAGAGGGACAGGTTTTCTGGAAACACCATATATTTT
few	TRBV29-1	-	TRBJ1-1	CSVEVVQGSVRAFF	TGCAGCGTTGAGGTCGTACAGGGTTCTGTGAGGGCTTTCTTT
-	TRBV6-5	-	TRBJ2-3	CASSYGGGGTDTQYF	TGTGCCAGCAGTTACGGCGGGGGCGGCACAGATACGCAGTATTTT
few	TRBV6-6	-	TRBJ1-5	CASSKGHGNSNQPQHF	TGTGCCAGCAGCAAGGGACACGGGAATAGCAATCAGCCCCAGCATTTT
-	TRBV19	-	TRBJ2-7	CASSMRGTQGLVHEQYF	TGTGCCAGTAGTATGCGGGGGACACAGGGCCTCGTCCACGAGCAGTACTTC
-	TRBV28	TRBD1	TRBJ1-6	CASRTGTGSNSPLHF	TGTGCCAGCAGAACCGGGACAGGGAGTAATTCACCCCTCCACTTT
-	TRBV29-1	TRBD1	TRBJ1-1	CSVYRGPLLQNTEAFF	TGCAGCGTTTACAGGGGGCCCCTACTCCAGAACACTGAAGCTTTCTTT
-	TRBV11-3	-	TRBJ1-1	CASSSLGTWGVSDTEAFF	TGTGCCAGCAGCTCCCTTGGGACCTGGGGGGTTTCTGACACTGAAGCTTTCTTT
-	TRBV10-3	TRBD2	TRBJ2-2	CATSSGAGGNGELFF	TGTGCCACCAGCTCTGGGGCGGGAGGGAACGGGGAGCTGTTTTTT
-	TRBV30	-	TRBJ1-2	CAWSFPSTGRASVNTF	TGTGCCTGGAGTTTCCCGTCCACAGGGCGGGCGAGTGTTAACACCTTC
-	TRBV9	TRBD1	TRBJ2-1	CASSAPQGGNEQFF	TGTGCCAGCAGCGCCCCACAGGGGGGCAATGAGCAGTTCTTC
few	TRBV18	-	TRBJ1-1	CASSSARDTEAFF	TGTGCCAGCTCGTCGGCCCGGGACACTGAAGCTTTCTTT